Sequencing of this T cell receptor (beta chain) was carried out in a study of read filtering for tumor transcriptome and immune sequencing. This library used about 400 ng RNA and molecular barcoded adaptors spanning alpha/delta and beta/gamma chains. MiXCR was run by TCRdb on the reads, yielding one entry per CDR3 protein. Of around 58,000 distinct CDR3 sequences listed, around 13% were seen once; the top ten hold 45%. V lost 4 bases to trimming and J lost 4 bases, with 5 bases between them. Looked up from germline, CDR1 is SGHVS and CDR2 is FNYEAQ. The CDR3 covers 13 residues. Study conclusions and caveats: Even smaller IR-seq throughput identified most shared clonotypes.

As for this clonotype: The antigen remains undetermined.

V is TRBV7-6 and J is TRBJ2-6; D uncertain. Material for sequencing was a population of CD138-negative cells sorted from bone marrow. This TCR derives from a donor over 35 with multiple myeloma. The CDR3 DNA is TGTGCCAGCAGCTCATCCGGGGCCAACGTCCTGACTTTC. Protein: CASSSSGANVLTF.